The clone carrying this T cell receptor beta chain is a singleton in its sample. These data come from a study of cytomegalovirus exposure and HLA in healthy donors. This CDR3 is 18 amino acids long. The junction had 15 bases not matched to a gene; V was cut back by 4 bases and J by 0 bases. CDR1 and CDR2 (germline): SGDLS, YYNGEE. PCR primers comprised 60 Vbeta and 13 Jbeta primers. The assay was immunoSEQ multiplex PCR, and TCRdb's table has in-frame clones only and misses some. The data contain under 200,000 clones, around 74% of them singletons. Sequenced sample: PBMCs. The sequence was obtained from a female donor in good health and CMV-seronegative. V usage is TRBV9 and J usage is TRBJ2-7; TRBD1 matches at 8 bases. The CDR3 sequence: CASSSSTPGQANSYEQYF. CDR3 DNA sequence: TGTGCCAGCAGCTCTAGTACCCCGGGACAGGCCAACTCCTACGAGCAGTACTTC.